The entry below describes one T cell receptor beta chain. The sample is drawn from a study of CD8 T cells in Susac syndrome. A quantity of about 0.5 to 1 ug RNA underwent reverse transcription using random hexamers. The TCR beta CDR3 was amplified by immunoSEQ multiplex PCR across 54 Vbeta, 13 Jbeta. TCRdb re-called the immunoSEQ multiplex PCR reads through MiXCR, storing one row per CDR3 protein. The data contain more than 110,000 distinct CDR3 sequences, roughly 94% of them singletons. CDR3 length: 16 amino acids. Deletions cut 2 bases from V and 7 bases from J, with 17 bases between. Germline CDR1 reads LNHNV; CDR2 reads YYDKDF (reference sequence). From blood CD8+ and CD4+ T cells, the TCR beta chain was sequenced. Through negative isolation, CD4+ and CD8+ T cells were obtained, while TEMRA cells were enriched using FACS.

The origin of this receptor is a human donor with Susac syndrome. Source material: CD4+ T cells from PBMCs. V usage is TRBV15 and J usage is TRBJ1-4; D is uncertain. The CDR3 is CATSRRDRIGGEKLFF. CDR3 coding DNA: TGTGCCACCAGCAGAAGAGATCGTATAGGTGGTGAAAAACTGTTTTTT.